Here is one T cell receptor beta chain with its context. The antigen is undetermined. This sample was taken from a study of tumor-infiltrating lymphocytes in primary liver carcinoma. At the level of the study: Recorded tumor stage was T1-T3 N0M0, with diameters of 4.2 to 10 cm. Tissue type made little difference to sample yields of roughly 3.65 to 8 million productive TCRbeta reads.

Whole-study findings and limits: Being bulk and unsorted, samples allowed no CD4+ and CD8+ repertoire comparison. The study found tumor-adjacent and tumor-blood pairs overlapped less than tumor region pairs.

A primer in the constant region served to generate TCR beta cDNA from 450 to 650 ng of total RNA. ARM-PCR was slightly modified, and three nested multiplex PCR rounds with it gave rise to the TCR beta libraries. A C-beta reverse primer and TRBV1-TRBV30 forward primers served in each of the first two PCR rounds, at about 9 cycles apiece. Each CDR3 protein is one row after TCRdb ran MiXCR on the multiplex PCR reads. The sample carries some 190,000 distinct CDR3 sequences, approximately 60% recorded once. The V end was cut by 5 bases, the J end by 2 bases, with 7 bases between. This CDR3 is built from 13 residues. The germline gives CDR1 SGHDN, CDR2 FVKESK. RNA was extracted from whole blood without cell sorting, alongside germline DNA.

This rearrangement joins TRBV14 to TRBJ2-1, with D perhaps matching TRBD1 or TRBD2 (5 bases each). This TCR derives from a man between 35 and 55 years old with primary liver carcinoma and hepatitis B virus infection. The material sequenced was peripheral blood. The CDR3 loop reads CASSGGTYNEQFF. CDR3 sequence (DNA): TGTGCCAGCAGCGGGGGTACCTACAATGAGCAGTTCTTC. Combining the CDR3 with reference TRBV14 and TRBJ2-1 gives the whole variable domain EAGVTQFPSHSVIEKGQTVTLRCDPISGHDNLYWYRRVMGKEIKFLLHFVKESKQDESGMPNNRFLAERTGGTYSTLKVQPAELEDSGVYFCASSGGTYNEQFFGPGTRLTVL.